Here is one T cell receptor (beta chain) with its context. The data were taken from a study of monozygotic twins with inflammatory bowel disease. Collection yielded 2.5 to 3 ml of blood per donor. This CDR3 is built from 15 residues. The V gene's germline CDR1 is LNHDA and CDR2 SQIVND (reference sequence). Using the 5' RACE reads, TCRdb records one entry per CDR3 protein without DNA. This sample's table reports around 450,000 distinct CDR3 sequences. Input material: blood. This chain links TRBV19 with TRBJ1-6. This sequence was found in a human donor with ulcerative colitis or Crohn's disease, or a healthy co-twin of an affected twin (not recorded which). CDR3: CASRLDRGNNSPLHF. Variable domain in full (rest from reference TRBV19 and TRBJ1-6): DGGITQSPKYLFRKEGQNVTLSCEQNLNHDAMYWYRQDPGQGLRLIYYSQIVNDFQKGDIAEGYSVSREKKESFPLTVTSAQKNPTAFYLCASRLDRGNNSPLHFGNGTRLTVT.